This T cell receptor beta chain appears in the sequencing data of a study of blood T cell repertoires in COVID-19. This CDR3 spans 16 amino acids. Per the original data handling: Quantification of nucleated cells was approximated via reference gene primer amplification. This table comes from immunoSEQ multiplex PCR, and its TCRdb copy is limited to in-frame clones, with some not included. That table furnishes V, J and clone size, whereas the DNA furnished D and trimming. The table shows around 200,000 clones, with about 90% occurring only once. All enrollees were roughly 18 to 100 years old and from under 25 US areas.

The sequence was collected from a man aged 30 to 45 who had recovered from COVID-19. J is TRBJ2-5 and V is TRBV12-2; the DNA was not compared with TRBD2, the D call given in the table. TRBV12-2 constitutes a pseudogene. Sequenced material: PBMCs or T cells enriched from blood (not recorded which). This CDR3 is CASRPVNRLALETQYF. CDR3 in DNA: TGTGCAAGTCGCCCCGTTAACCGACTAGCTTTGGAGACCCAGTACTTC.